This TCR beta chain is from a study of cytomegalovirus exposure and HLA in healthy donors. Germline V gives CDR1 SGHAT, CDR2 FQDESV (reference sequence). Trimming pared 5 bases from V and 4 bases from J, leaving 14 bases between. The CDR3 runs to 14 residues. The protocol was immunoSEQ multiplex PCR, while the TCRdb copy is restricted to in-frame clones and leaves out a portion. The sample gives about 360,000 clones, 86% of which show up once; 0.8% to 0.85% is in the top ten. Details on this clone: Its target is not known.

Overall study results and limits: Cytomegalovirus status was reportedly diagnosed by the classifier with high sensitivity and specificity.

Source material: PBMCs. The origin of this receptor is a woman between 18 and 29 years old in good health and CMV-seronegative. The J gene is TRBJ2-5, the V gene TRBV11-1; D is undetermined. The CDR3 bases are TGTGCCAGCAGCCCCCCCTCGGAGATAGAGACCCAGTACTTC. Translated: CASSPPSEIETQYF.